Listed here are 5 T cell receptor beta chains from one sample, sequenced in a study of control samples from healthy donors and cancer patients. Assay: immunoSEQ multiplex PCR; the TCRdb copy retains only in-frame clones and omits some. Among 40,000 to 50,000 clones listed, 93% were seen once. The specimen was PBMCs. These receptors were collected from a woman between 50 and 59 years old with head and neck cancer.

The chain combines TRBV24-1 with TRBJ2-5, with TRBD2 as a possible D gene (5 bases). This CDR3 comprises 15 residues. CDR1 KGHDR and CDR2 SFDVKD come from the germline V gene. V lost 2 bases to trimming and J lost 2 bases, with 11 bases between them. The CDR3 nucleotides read TGTGCCACCAGTGATTCGCGGGTGGGGCAAGAGACCCAGTACTTC. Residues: CATSDSRVGQETQYF.

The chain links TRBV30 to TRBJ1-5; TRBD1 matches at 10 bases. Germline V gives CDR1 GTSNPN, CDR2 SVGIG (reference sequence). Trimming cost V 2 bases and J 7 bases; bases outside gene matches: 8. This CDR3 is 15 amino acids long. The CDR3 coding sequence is TGTGCCTGGAGTAAGTTGGGACAGGGGAACCAGCCCCAGCATTTT. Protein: CAWSKLGQGNQPQHF.

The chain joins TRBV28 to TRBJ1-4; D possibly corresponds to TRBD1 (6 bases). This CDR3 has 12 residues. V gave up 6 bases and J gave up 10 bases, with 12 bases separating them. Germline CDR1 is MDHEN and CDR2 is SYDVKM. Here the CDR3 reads CASSPLGGKLFF. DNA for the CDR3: TGTGCCAGCAGCCCCTTAGGGGGAAAACTGTTTTTT.

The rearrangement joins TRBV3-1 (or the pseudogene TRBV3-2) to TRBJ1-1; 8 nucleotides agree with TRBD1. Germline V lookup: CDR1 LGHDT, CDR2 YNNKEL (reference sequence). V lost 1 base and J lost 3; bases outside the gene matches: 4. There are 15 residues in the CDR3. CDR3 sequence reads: CASSQVPGGYTEAFF. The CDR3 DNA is TGTGCCAGCAGCCAAGTTCCAGGGGGCTACACTGAAGCTTTCTTT.

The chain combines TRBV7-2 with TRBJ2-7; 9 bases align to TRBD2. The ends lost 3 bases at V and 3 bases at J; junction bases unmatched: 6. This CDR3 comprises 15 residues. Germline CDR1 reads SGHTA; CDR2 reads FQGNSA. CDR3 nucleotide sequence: TGTGCCAGCAGCTTTACTAGCGGGTGGGGCTACGAGCAGTACTTC. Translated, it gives CASSFTSGWGYEQYF.